The rows below give T cell receptor beta chains drawn from one sample of a study of T cell responses to AZD1222 COVID-19 vaccine. The method was immunoSEQ multiplex PCR; TCRdb's version includes in-frame clones alone and lacks a portion of them. Of more than 85,000 clones in the sample, approximately 90% were seen once. The material sequenced was peripheral blood, taken on day 0 of AZD1222 vaccination. The source is an adult in good health. Both conserved end residues are part of each CDR3. The D gene is left open where the match is weak. For some rows the clone size is stated as once, few or many, or as a class when expanded; others skip it.

V gene	D gene	clone size	J gene	CDR3 protein	CDR3 DNA
TRBV28	-	-	TRBJ2-7	CASSLDEGNEQYF	TGTGCCAGCAGTTTAGATGAGGGGAATGAGCAGTACTTC
TRBV6-4	-	-	TRBJ1-2	CAERKGPTYGYTF	TGTGCCGAAAGGAAGGGACCAACGTATGGCTACACCTTC
TRBV30	-	once	TRBJ1-2	CACARDRPYGYTF	TGTGCCTGCGCCCGGGACCGCCCATATGGCTACACCTTC
TRBV27	TRBD1	few	TRBJ1-2	CASSYAGQGALSNYGYTF	TGTGCCAGCAGTTACGCGGGACAGGGGGCCCTATCAAACTATGGCTACACCTTC
TRBV11-2	TRBD1	-	TRBJ1-4	CASSLDETGGEKLFF	TGTGCCAGCAGCTTAGACGAGACAGGGGGTGAAAAACTGTTTTTT
TRBV5-1	-	-	TRBJ2-3	CASSLERAQDTQYF	TGCGCCAGCAGCTTGGAAAGGGCGCAAGATACGCAGTATTTT
TRBV19	-	once	TRBJ1-2	CASSTPGGGRYGYTF	TGTGCCAGTAGTACCCCCGGGGGAGGGCGGTATGGCTACACCTTC
TRBV19	-	-	TRBJ1-6	CASSPGGYSPLHF	TGTGCCAGTAGTCCGGGGGGGTATTCACCCCTCCACTTT
TRBV5-1	-	once	TRBJ1-2	CASSETSGPMGLAGYTF	TGCGCCAGCAGCGAAACTTCGGGCCCGATGGGGCTCGCTGGCTACACCTTC
TRBV19	TRBD1	-	TRBJ1-6	CASRDRGSYNSPLHF	TGTGCCAGTCGGGACAGAGGCTCCTATAATTCACCCCTCCACTTT
TRBV6-6	-	once	TRBJ1-1	CASSPLTGVVAEAFF	TGTGCCAGCAGTCCACTGACGGGGGTTGTTGCTGAAGCTTTCTTT
TRBV12-5	-	-	TRBJ1-1	CASGLARALRTEAFF	TGTGCTAGTGGTTTGGCCCGGGCCCTTAGAACTGAAGCTTTCTTT
TRBV5-1	-	-	TRBJ1-4	CASSLDVGAVEKLFF	TGCGCCAGCAGCTTGGATGTTGGGGCAGTTGAAAAACTGTTTTTT
TRBV18	-	-	TRBJ1-2	CASSPFDEYHGYTF	TGTGCCAGCTCACCCTTCGACGAGTATCATGGCTACACCTTC
TRBV5-6	-	-	TRBJ2-3	CASSFRTITDTQYF	TGTGCCAGCAGCTTCCGGACCATCACAGATACGCAGTATTTT
TRBV4-1	TRBD1	-	TRBJ1-2	CASSQPGTGGEGYTF	TGCGCCAGCAGCCAGCCCGGGACAGGGGGCGAGGGCTACACCTTC
TRBV30	TRBD1	once	TRBJ1-2	CAWGRGRDGYTF	TGTGCCTGGGGCAGGGGGCGGGATGGCTACACCTTC
TRBV19	-	-	TRBJ2-7	CASSPGTESYEQYF	TGTGCCAGTAGTCCCGGGACGGAATCCTACGAGCAGTACTTC
TRBV2	-	-	TRBJ1-1	CASSVLQGSRNTEAFF	TGTGCCAGCAGTGTTCTCCAGGGTTCACGGAACACTGAAGCTTTCTTT
TRBV3-1/TRBV3-2	-	-	TRBJ1-3	CASSQGGAYGNTIYF	TGTGCCAGCAGCCAAGGGGGAGCCTATGGAAACACCATATATTTT
TRBV5-1	TRBD2	-	TRBJ2-7	CASSLVSSGGSYEQYF	TGCGCCAGCAGCTTGGTCTCTAGCGGGGGTTCCTACGAGCAGTACTTC
TRBV11-3	-	-	TRBJ2-2	CASRLGTNTGELFF	TGTGCCAGCCGCCTAGGGACCAACACCGGGGAGCTGTTTTTT
TRBV1	-	-	TRBJ1-5	CTSSQDPRTQPQHF	TGCACCAGCAGCCAAGATCCGAGGACACAGCCCCAGCATTTT
TRBV11-3	-	-	TRBJ2-1	CASSLDSGSPYNEQFF	TGTGCCAGCAGCTTAGATTCCGGGAGCCCATACAATGAGCAGTTCTTC
TRBV6-5	TRBD1	-	TRBJ1-2	CASRPIDRGVYGYTF	TGTGCCAGCAGACCCATTGACAGGGGTGTCTATGGCTACACCTTC
TRBV18	-	-	TRBJ2-3	CASSRDTRGTDTQYF	TGTGCCAGCTCACGGGACACACGGGGCACAGATACGCAGTATTTT
TRBV16	-	-	TRBJ1-5	CASSQSSGDSNQPQHF	TGTGCCAGCAGCCAATCGAGCGGGGATAGCAATCAGCCCCAGCATTTT
TRBV6-5	TRBD2	-	TRBJ2-5	CAGTSGNLETQYF	TGTGCCGGGACTAGCGGGAATTTGGAGACCCAGTACTTC
TRBV7-6	-	once	TRBJ1-2	CASSLQGMGGGGYTF	TGTGCCAGCAGCTTACAGGGGATGGGGGGAGGAGGCTACACCTTC
TRBV5-1	-	once	TRBJ1-1	CASSLADSMNTEAFF	TGCGCCAGCAGCTTGGCGGACAGTATGAACACTGAAGCTTTCTTT
TRBV4-1	-	few	TRBJ1-2	CASSQPRGYGYTF	TGCGCCAGCAGCCAACCACGCGGCTATGGCTACACCTTC
TRBV5-8	TRBD2	few	TRBJ2-1	CASSFRLLSGGTYNEQFF	TGTGCCAGCAGCTTCCGACTTCTAAGCGGGGGGACTTACAATGAGCAGTTCTTC
TRBV7-7	-	-	TRBJ2-1	CASSLVIGSNEQFF	TGTGCCAGCAGCTTAGTGATCGGATCCAATGAGCAGTTCTTC
TRBV29-1	TRBD1	-	TRBJ1-3	CSGTTGEAGNTIYF	TGCAGCGGGACTACAGGGGAAGCTGGAAACACCATATATTTT
TRBV3-1/TRBV3-2	-	-	TRBJ1-2	CASSDTGFGYTF	TGTGCCAGCAGTGACACAGGGTTTGGCTACACCTTC
TRBV5-6	-	once	TRBJ1-6	CASSLAEWGSSYNSPLHF	TGTGCCAGCAGCTTGGCCGAGTGGGGCAGCTCCTATAATTCACCCCTCCACTTT
TRBV5-1	-	-	TRBJ2-1	CASSLVVGNYNEQFF	TGCGCCAGCAGCTTGGTAGTTGGCAACTACAATGAGCAGTTCTTC
TRBV2	TRBD2	-	TRBJ2-4	CASSEEGRGRDIQYF	TGTGCCAGCAGTGAAGAGGGGAGGGGACGGGACATTCAGTACTTC
TRBV24-1	-	-	TRBJ2-1	CATSDTNEQFF	TGTGCCACCAGTGACACGAATGAGCAGTTCTTC
TRBV5-1	-	medium-sized	TRBJ2-1	CASSFGRGNEQFF	TGCGCCAGCAGCTTCGGCAGGGGTAATGAGCAGTTCTTC
TRBV5-5	TRBD1	-	TRBJ2-3	CASSLPGTASTDTQYF	TGTGCCAGCAGCTTGCCCGGGACAGCTAGCACAGATACGCAGTATTTT
TRBV27	-	-	TRBJ1-2	CASSLSGGPRGYTF	TGTGCCAGCAGTTTATCTGGGGGGCCTCGTGGCTACACCTTC
TRBV5-1	-	-	TRBJ1-1	CASSFENTNTEAFF	TGCGCCAGCAGCTTCGAAAATACGAACACTGAAGCTTTCTTT
TRBV27	-	-	TRBJ2-1	CASTPQHPYNEQFF	TGTGCCAGCACCCCCCAGCACCCCTACAATGAGCAGTTCTTC